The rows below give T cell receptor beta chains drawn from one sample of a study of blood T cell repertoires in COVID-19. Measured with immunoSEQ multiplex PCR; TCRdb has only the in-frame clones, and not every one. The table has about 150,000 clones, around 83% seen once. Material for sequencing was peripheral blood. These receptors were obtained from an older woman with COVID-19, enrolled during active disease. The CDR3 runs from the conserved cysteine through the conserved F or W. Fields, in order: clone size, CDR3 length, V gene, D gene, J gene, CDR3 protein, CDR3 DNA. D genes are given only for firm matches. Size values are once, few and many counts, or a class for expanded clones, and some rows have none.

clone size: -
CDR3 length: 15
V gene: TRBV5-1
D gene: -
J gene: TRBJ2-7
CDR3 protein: CASSPDGGMSYEQYF
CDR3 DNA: TGCGCCAGCAGCCCGGACGGAGGGATGAGCTACGAGCAGTACTTC

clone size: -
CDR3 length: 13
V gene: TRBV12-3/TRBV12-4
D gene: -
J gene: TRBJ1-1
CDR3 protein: CASSLLAYTEAFF
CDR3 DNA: TGTGCCAGCAGTTTATTGGCTTACACTGAAGCTTTCTTT

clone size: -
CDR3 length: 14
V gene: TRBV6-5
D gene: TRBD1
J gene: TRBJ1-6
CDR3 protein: CASTRQGGNSPLHF
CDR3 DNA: TGTGCCAGCACCAGACAGGGCGGCAATTCACCCCTCCACTTT

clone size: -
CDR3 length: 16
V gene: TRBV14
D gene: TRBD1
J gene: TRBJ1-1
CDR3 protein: CASSNLQGVGNTEAFF
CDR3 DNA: TGTGCCAGCAGCAACCTACAGGGGGTTGGGAACACTGAAGCTTTCTTT

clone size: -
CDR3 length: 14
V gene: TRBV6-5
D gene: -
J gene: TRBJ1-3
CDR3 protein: CASSYRGSGNTIYF
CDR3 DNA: TGTGCCAGCAGTTACCGGGGAAGTGGAAACACCATATATTTT

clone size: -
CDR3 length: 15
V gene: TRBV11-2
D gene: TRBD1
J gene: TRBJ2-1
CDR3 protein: CASSPGTGAYNEQFF
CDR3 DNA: TGTGCCAGCAGCCCCGGGACAGGGGCCTACAATGAGCAGTTCTTC

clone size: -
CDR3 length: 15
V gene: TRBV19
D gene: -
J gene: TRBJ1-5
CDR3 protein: CASSIGGGENQPQHF
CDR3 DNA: TGTGCCAGTAGTATAGGAGGGGGGGAAAATCAGCCCCAGCATTTT

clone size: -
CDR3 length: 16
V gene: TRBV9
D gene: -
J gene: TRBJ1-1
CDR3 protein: CASSVGTGKDDTEAFF
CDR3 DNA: TGTGCCAGCAGCGTAGGCACAGGGAAGGACGACACTGAAGCTTTCTTT

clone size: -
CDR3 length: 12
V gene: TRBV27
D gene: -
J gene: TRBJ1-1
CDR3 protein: CASSPRGGQAFF
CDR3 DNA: TGTGCCAGCTCCCCTAGGGGGGGTCAAGCTTTCTTT

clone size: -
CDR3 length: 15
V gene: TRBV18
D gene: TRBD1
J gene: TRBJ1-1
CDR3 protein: CASSPGQGAQGEAFF
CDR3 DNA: TGTGCCAGCTCACCAGGACAGGGGGCTCAGGGTGAAGCTTTCTTT

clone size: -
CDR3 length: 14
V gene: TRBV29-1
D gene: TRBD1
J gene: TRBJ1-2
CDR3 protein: CSVGQGAGGYGYTF
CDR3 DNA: TGCAGCGTTGGACAGGGGGCAGGGGGCTATGGCTACACCTTC

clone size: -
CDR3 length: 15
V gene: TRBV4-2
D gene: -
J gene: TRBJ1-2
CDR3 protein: CASSRPGREIYGYTF
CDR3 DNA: TGTGCCAGCAGCCGACCGGGACGGGAGATCTATGGCTACACCTTC

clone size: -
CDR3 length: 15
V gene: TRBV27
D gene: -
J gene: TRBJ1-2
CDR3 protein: CASSLDYAGRSGYTF
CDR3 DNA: TGTGCCAGCAGTTTAGATTACGCAGGGAGGTCTGGCTACACCTTC

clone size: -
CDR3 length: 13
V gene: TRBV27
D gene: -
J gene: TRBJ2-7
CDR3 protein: CASSFQGIYEQYF
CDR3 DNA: TGTGCCAGCAGTTTTCAGGGCATTTACGAGCAGTACTTC

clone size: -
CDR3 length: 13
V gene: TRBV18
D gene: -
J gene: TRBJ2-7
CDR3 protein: CASSPLGRGEQYF
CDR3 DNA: TGTGCCAGCTCACCACTGGGCAGGGGAGAGCAGTACTTC

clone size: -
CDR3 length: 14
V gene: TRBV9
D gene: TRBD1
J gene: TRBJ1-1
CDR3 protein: CASSVQGAGTEAFF
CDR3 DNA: TGTGCCAGCAGCGTTCAGGGGGCGGGGACTGAAGCTTTCTTT

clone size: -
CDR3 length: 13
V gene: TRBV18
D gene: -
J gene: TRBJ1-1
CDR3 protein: CASSSMVNTEAFF
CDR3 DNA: TGTGCCAGCTCATCTATGGTGAACACTGAAGCTTTCTTT

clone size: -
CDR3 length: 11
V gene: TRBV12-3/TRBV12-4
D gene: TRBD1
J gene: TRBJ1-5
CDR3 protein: CASTGTGQFHF
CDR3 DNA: TGTGCCAGCACTGGAACGGGACAGTTTCATTTT

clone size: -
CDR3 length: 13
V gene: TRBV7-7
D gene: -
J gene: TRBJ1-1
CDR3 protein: CASSLHRNTEAFF
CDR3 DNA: TGTGCTAGCAGCTTACACAGGAACACTGAAGCTTTCTTT

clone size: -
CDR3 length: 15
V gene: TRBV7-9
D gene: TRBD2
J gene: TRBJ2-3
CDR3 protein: CASSRTSGSTDTQYF
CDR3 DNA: TGTGCCAGCAGCCGGACTAGCGGGAGCACAGATACGCAGTATTTT

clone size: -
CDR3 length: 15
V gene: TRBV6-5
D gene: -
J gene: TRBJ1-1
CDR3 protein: CASSTMGPGNTEAFF
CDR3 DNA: TGTGCCAGCAGTACTATGGGTCCGGGAAACACTGAAGCTTTCTTT

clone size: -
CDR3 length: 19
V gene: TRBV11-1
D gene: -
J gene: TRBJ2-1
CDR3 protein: CASSLAGGIYGTGYNEQFF
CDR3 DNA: TGTGCCAGCAGCTTAGCGGGGGGGATCTACGGGACAGGCTACAATGAGCAGTTCTTC

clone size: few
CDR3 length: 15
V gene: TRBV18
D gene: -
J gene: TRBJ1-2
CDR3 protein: CASSPTQGHEIGYTF
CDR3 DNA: TGTGCCAGCTCACCAACGCAGGGCCACGAGATCGGCTACACCTTC

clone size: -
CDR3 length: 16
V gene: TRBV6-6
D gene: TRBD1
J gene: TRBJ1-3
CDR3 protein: CASTQTGGATGNTIYF
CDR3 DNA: TGTGCCAGCACCCAGACAGGGGGCGCAACTGGAAACACCATATATTTT

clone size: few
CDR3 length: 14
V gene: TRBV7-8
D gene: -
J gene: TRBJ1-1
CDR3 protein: CASSVWGGNTEAFF
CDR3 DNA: TGTGCCAGCAGCGTTTGGGGGGGGAACACTGAAGCTTTCTTT

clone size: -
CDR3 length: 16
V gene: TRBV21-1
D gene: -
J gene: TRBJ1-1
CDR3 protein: CASSPIPRRRNTEAFF
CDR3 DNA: TGTGCCAGCAGCCCCATCCCCCGGAGGAGAAACACTGAAGCTTTCTTT

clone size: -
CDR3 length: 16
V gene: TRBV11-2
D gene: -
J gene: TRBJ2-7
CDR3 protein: CASSHLGAGGSYEQYF
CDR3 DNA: TGTGCCAGCAGCCACCTCGGGGCAGGGGGGTCCTACGAGCAGTACTTC

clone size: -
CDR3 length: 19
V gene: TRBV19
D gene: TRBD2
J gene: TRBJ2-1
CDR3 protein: CASSIRLAALTSSYNEQFF
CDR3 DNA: TGTGCCAGTAGTATCCGACTAGCGGCCCTTACGAGCTCCTACAATGAGCAGTTCTTC

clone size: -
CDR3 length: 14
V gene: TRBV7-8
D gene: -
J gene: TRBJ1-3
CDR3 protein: CASSRTQDGNTIYF
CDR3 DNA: TGTGCCAGCAGTAGGACACAGGACGGAAACACCATATATTTT

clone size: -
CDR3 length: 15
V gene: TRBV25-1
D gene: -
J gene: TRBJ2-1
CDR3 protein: CASSESVWGLGEQFF
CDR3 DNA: TGTGCCAGCAGTGAATCTGTATGGGGACTTGGAGAGCAGTTCTTC

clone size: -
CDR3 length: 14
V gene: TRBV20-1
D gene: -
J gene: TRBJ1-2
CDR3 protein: CSASGDSVNYGYTF
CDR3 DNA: TGCAGTGCTAGTGGTGACAGCGTTAACTATGGCTACACCTTC

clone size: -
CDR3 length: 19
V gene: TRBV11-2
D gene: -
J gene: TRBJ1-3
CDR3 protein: CASSSPPQRIGLVGNTIYF
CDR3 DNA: TGTGCCAGCAGCTCGCCCCCCCAGCGGATAGGGCTGGTTGGAAACACCATATATTTT

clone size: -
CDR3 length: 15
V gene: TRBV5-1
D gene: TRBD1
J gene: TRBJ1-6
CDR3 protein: CASSLTGGNQSPLHF
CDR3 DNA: TGCGCCAGCAGCTTGACAGGGGGAAATCAATCACCCCTCCACTTT

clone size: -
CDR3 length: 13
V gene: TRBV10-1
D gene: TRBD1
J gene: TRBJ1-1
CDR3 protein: CASSDPGGTEAFF
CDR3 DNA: TGCGCCAGCAGTGACCCAGGGGGGACTGAAGCTTTCTTT

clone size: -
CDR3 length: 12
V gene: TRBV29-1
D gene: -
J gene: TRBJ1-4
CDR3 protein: CSVQTGSEKLFF
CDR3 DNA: TGCAGCGTCCAAACAGGGTCTGAAAAACTGTTTTTT

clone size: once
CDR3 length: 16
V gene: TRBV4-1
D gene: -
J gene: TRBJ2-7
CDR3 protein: CASSQETSSNRGKQYF
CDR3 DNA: TGCGCCAGCAGCCAAGAAACTTCTAGCAATAGGGGGAAGCAGTACTTC

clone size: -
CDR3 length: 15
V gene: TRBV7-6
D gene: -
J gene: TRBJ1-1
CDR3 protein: CASTWLQGGLTEAFF
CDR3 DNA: TGTGCCAGCACTTGGTTACAGGGCGGTTTGACTGAAGCTTTCTTT

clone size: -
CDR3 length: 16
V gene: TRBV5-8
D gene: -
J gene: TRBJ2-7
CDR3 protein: CASSLDTGQGEAEQYF
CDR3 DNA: TGTGCCAGCAGCTTGGATACTGGGCAGGGGGAGGCCGAGCAGTACTTC

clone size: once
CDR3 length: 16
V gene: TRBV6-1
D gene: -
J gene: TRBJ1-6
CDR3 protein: CASSEMGGRRNSPLHF
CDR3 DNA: TGTGCCAGCAGTGAAATGGGGGGGCGGCGGAATTCACCCCTCCACTTT

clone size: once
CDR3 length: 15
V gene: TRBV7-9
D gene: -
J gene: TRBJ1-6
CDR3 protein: CASNSESSYNSPLHF
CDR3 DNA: TGTGCCAGCAACTCCGAGAGCTCCTATAATTCACCCCTCCACTTT

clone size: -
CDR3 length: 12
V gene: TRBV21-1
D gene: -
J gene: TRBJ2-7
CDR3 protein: CATGTPHYEQYF
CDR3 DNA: TGTGCCACCGGGACACCTCACTACGAGCAGTACTTC

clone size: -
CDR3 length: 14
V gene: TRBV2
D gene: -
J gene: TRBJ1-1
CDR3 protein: CASSERVMNTEAFF
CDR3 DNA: TGTGCCAGCAGTGAGAGGGTAATGAACACTGAAGCTTTCTTT

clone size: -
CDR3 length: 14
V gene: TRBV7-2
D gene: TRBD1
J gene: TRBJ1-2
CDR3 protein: CASSPRQGAGGYTF
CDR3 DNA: TGTGCCAGCAGCCCGAGACAGGGGGCGGGCGGCTACACCTTC

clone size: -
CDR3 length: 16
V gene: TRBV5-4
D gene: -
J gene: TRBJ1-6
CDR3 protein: CASSLATGSRGSPLHF
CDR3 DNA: TGTGCCAGCAGCTTGGCAACCGGGTCCAGGGGATCACCCCTCCACTTT